The 27 T cell receptor beta chains reported below all come from one sample, sequenced in a study of T cell responses to AZD1222 COVID-19 vaccine. This table comes from immunoSEQ multiplex PCR, and its TCRdb copy is limited to in-frame clones, with some not included. The sample comprises 150,000 to 200,000 clones, around 94% of which are singletons, and approximately 0.64% rests with the top ten. Sample: peripheral blood, taken on day 0 of AZD1222 vaccination. These receptors were collected from an adult in good health.

The CDR3 region is CASSSTQTNTPYEQYF. The CDR3, as DNA: TGTGCCAGCAGCTCCACTCAGACCAACACCCCCTACGAGCAGTACTTC. The J gene is TRBJ2-7, the V gene TRBV7-9; no clear D gene. This CDR3 is 16 amino acids long. Germline CDR1 reads SEHNR; CDR2 reads FQNEAQ (reference sequence). V lost 4 bases and J 2 bases, leaving 18 bases between the germline ends.

This clone appeared once. The chain combines TRBV10-2 with TRBJ1-5, with D tentatively TRBD1 (5 bases). CDR1 is WSHSY and CDR2 is SAAADI in the germline V gene. The CDR3 is 14 residues long. Trimming removed 2 bases from V and 4 bases from J, with 9 bases in between. CDR3 residues: CASSEDSLNQPQHF. The CDR3 DNA reads TGCGCCAGCAGTGAGGACAGCCTTAATCAGCCCCAGCATTTT.

The genes are TRBV9 and TRBJ2-5; the match to TRBD1 covers 8 bases. Losses at the gene ends were 3 bases for V and 7 bases for J; bases not matched to a gene: 5. Germline V gives CDR1 SGDLS, CDR2 YYNGEE. The CDR3 contains 13 residues. This chain's CDR3 is CASSAIQGVTQYF. The CDR3 DNA sequence: TGTGCCAGCAGCGCGATACAGGGGGTGACCCAGTACTTC.

CDR3 nucleotide sequence: TGTGCCATCAGCTCTCTGGACGTCGCCTATAATTCACCCCTCCACTTT. Amino acid sequence: CAISSLDVAYNSPLHF. This rearrangement joins TRBV10-3 to TRBJ1-6; D is uncertain. Per germline, CDR1 ENHRY and CDR2 SYGVKD. The V and J ends lost 6 bases and 2 bases respectively, with 14 bases between them. There are 16 residues in the CDR3.

The chain carries TRBV7-2 and TRBJ1-4; D unclear. This CDR3 is built from 13 residues. Germline CDR1 and CDR2: SGHTA and FQGNSA. V lost 7 bases and J lost 7, with 13 bases in between. For the CDR3, the DNA is TGTGCCAGCACGCTACGGATAGGTGAAAAACTGTTTTTT. This sequence encodes CASTLRIGEKLFF.

This chain joins TRBV7-8 and TRBJ2-5; D is ambiguous. Per the germline V gene, CDR1 is SGHVS and CDR2 is FQNEAQ. V gave up 5 bases and J gave up 7 bases, with 14 bases separating them. The CDR3 runs 13 residues. In DNA, the CDR3 is TGTGCCAGCAGCCAGGACGTCAAAGGGACCCAGTACTTC. Translated: CASSQDVKGTQYF.

The chain combines TRBV5-1 with TRBJ1-6, with D tentatively TRBD1 (5 bases). The CDR3 has 15 amino acids. The ends were cut back, 0 bases at V and 9 bases at J, with 13 bases in the middle. CDR1 is SGHRS, CDR2 YFSETQ, per germline. The DNA of the CDR3 is TGCGCCAGCAGCTTGGCCGGGACCGGAGGTTCACCCCTCCACTTT. It translates to CASSLAGTGGSPLHF.

This clone was detected only once. The genes are TRBV16 and TRBJ1-2; D is undetermined. V was trimmed by 6 bases and J by 5 bases, leaving 10 bases between them. The CDR3 contains 12 residues. CDR1 is KGHSY, CDR2 FQNENV, per germline. CDR3 in amino acids: CASSPGSYGYTF. CDR3 bases: TGTGCCAGCAGTCCCGGCTCTTATGGCTACACCTTC.

The rearrangement links TRBV12-5 to TRBJ1-1; tentatively, D is TRBD1 (5 bases). V lost 3 bases, J lost 10 bases, and 9 bases lay in between. This CDR3 has 11 amino acids. Germline CDR1 and CDR2: LGHNT and FRNRAP. CDR3 in DNA: TGTGCTAGTGGTTTCGACAGCCCAGCTTTCTTT. Amino acid sequence: CASGFDSPAFF.

V usage is TRBV4-1 and J usage is TRBJ1-5, with 7 bases fitting TRBD1. The CDR3 contains 18 residues. The junction had 16 bases not matched to a gene; V was cut back by 4 bases and J by 4 bases. The germline V gene has CDR1 MGHRA and CDR2 YSYEKL. The CDR3 DNA sequence: TGCGCCAGCAGCCTCGGACGGACAGGAAGGTCCCTAAATCAGCCCCAGCATTTT. Amino acid sequence: CASSLGRTGRSLNQPQHF.

The chain joins TRBV7-2 to TRBJ1-2; D is uncertain. This CDR3 has 13 amino acids. The V and J ends lost 5 bases and 3 bases respectively, with 10 bases between them. Per the germline V gene, CDR1 is SGHTA and CDR2 is FQGNSA. The CDR3 protein is CASSLMAYYGYTF. DNA of the CDR3: TGTGCCAGCAGCCTCATGGCCTACTATGGCTACACCTTC.

The chain links TRBV7-8 to TRBJ1-2; D unresolved. CDR3 length: 14 amino acids. Germline V gene sequence: CDR1 SGHVS, CDR2 FQNEAQ. Trimming removed 5 bases at V and 4 bases at J, with 14 bases between. CDR3 bases: TGTGCCAGCAGCCCCCCGTCGGGGATCTATGGCTACACCTTC. Translated: CASSPPSGIYGYTF.

The rearrangement links TRBV7-8 to TRBJ1-3, with 7 bases that match TRBD1. The CDR3 is 18 amino acids. Germline V gives CDR1 SGHVS, CDR2 FQNEAQ. The trim removed 4 bases at V and 0 bases at J, leaving 12 bases unmatched. CDR3 region: CASSSGQLESHSGNTIYF. CDR3 in DNA: TGTGCCAGCAGCTCGGGACAGTTGGAATCTCACTCTGGAAACACCATATATTTT.

J is TRBJ1-3 and V is TRBV29-1; TRBD1 is a possible D gene (5 bases). Trimming pared 6 bases from V and 6 bases from J, leaving 15 bases between. The CDR3 is 13 residues long. Germline values: CDR1 SQVTM, CDR2 ANQGSEA. The CDR3 spells CSVKGPGKNTIYF. The CDR3 DNA reads TGCAGCGTAAAAGGGCCAGGGAAAAACACCATATATTTT.

J is TRBJ2-1 and V is TRBV2; TRBD1 matches at 10 bases. V trimming: 5 bases; J trimming: 5 bases; junction bases outside the gene matches: 12. The CDR3 runs to 17 residues. CDR1 and CDR2 (germline): SNHLY, FYNNEI. CDR3 DNA: TGTGCCAGCAGTTATTACTCCGGGACAGGGGACAACAATGAGCAGTTCTTC. This gives the protein CASSYYSGTGDNNEQFF.

The chain is built from TRBV30 and TRBJ1-3; no firm D call. The CDR3 totals 13 residues. CDR1 and CDR2 (germline): GTSNPN, SVGIG (reference sequence). V was cut by 2 bases and J by 1 base, with 6 bases left in between. CDR3 bases: TGTGCCTGGAGTCGGGATTCTGGAAACACCATATATTTT. It codes for CAWSRDSGNTIYF.

The chain has TRBV9 and TRBJ2-4; 7 nucleotides line up with TRBD2. V gave up 4 bases and J gave up 0 bases; unmatched junction bases: 7. The CDR3 loop spans 16 amino acids. Germline V gives CDR1 SGDLS, CDR2 YYNGEE. CDR3 DNA: TGTGCCAGCAGCCTCACAGCGGGGCTAGCCAAAAACATTCAGTACTTC. Translating it yields CASSLTAGLAKNIQYF.

This clone has just one count. The V gene is TRBV2, the J gene TRBJ2-1; D possibly corresponds to TRBD2 (5 bases). Trimming took 3 bases from V and 7 from J, leaving 7 bases between them. CDR1 is SNHLY and CDR2 is FYNNEI in the germline V gene. The CDR3 spans 12 residues. CDR3: CASSERGNEQFF. The CDR3 DNA is TGTGCCAGCAGTGAGAGAGGGAATGAGCAGTTCTTC.

V is TRBV6-5 and J is TRBJ1-4, with D possibly being TRBD1 (5 bases). The CDR3 is 14 residues long. CDR1 is MNHEY and CDR2 is SVGAGI in the germline V gene. V shed 6 bases and J shed 1 base, with 9 bases lying between them. As DNA, the CDR3 is TGTGCCAGCAGCCCGGACATAACTAATGAAAAACTGTTTTTT. The encoded protein is CASSPDITNEKLFF.

The chain combines TRBV6-5 with TRBJ1-2; no definite D call. The germline gives CDR1 MNHEY, CDR2 SVGAGI. Trimming pared 4 bases from V and 3 bases from J, leaving 3 bases between. The CDR3 runs to 11 residues. The CDR3 sequence is CASSLYYGYTF. As DNA, the CDR3 is TGTGCCAGCAGTTTATACTATGGCTACACCTTC.

CDR3 DNA sequence: TGTGCCAGCAGCTCGGAGCGGGGCCACTCCTACGAGCAGTACTTC. This encodes CASSSERGHSYEQYF. V is TRBV6-6 and J is TRBJ2-7, with TRBD2 identical over 7 bases. Germline CDR1 reads MNHNY; CDR2 reads SVGAGI (reference sequence). Unmatched junction bases numbered 8, after V lost 6 bases and J lost 0 bases. This CDR3 is built from 15 residues.

The V call is TRBV3-1 (or the pseudogene TRBV3-2), the J call TRBJ2-1; maybe TRBD2 (6 bases). CDR1 is LGHDT and CDR2 is YNNKEL in the germline V gene (reference sequence). This CDR3 is built from 17 residues. The V end lost 4 bases, the J end lost 0 bases, and 16 bases lay between the germline ends. The CDR3 DNA reads TGTGCCAGCAGCCTCTTTTGGCGGGAAAGCTCCTACAATGAGCAGTTCTTC. Translated, it gives CASSLFWRESSYNEQFF.

CDR3 sequence (DNA): TGTGCCAGCAGCTTGGGACAGGGGCTTTCACCCCTCCACTTT. It yields the protein CASSLGQGLSPLHF. J is TRBJ1-6 and V is TRBV5-5; 8 nucleotides match TRBD1. Losses at the gene ends were 0 bases for V and 9 bases for J; bases not matched to a gene: 2. The CDR3 spans 14 residues. Per the germline V gene, CDR1 is SGHKS and CDR2 is YYEKEE (reference sequence).

The chain couples TRBV7-6 to TRBJ1-2; the match to TRBD1 covers 7 bases. The CDR3 is 18 residues long. V gave up 2 bases and J gave up 0 bases; unmatched junction bases: 12. CDR1 and CDR2 (germline): SGHVS, FNYEAQ. The CDR3 DNA is TGTGCCAGCAGCTTAATCCGAAGACAGGGTAGATCTAACTATGGCTACACCTTC. Translation: CASSLIRRQGRSNYGYTF.

The chain employs TRBV6-5 and TRBJ1-4; D gene uncertain. Germline V gene sequence: CDR1 MNHEY, CDR2 SVGAGI. The CDR3 is 14 amino acids. With 6 bases removed from V and 3 bases from J, the gap between germline ends came to 11 bases. The CDR3 protein is CASSLGKPNEKLFF. The CDR3 nucleotides are TGTGCCAGCAGCCTAGGAAAGCCTAATGAAAAACTGTTTTTT.

This chain connects TRBV7-9 to TRBJ2-1, with 11 positions matching TRBD2. The V segment lost 3 bases and the J segment 4 bases; nucleotides outside the gene matches: 5. The CDR3 is 16 residues long. Germline V gives CDR1 SEHNR, CDR2 FQNEAQ (reference sequence). The CDR3 reads CASSLLGTSGYNEQFF. The CDR3, as DNA: TGTGCCAGCAGCTTGCTCGGGACTAGCGGTTACAATGAGCAGTTCTTC.

The chain joins TRBV3-1 (or the pseudogene TRBV3-2) to TRBJ2-2; D gene unclear. The germline V gene has CDR1 LGHDT and CDR2 YNNKEL (reference sequence). The V end was cut by 5 bases, the J end by 7 bases, with 11 bases between. CDR3 size: 13 residues. The CDR3 sequence: CASSSTGGGELFF. The CDR3 DNA is TGTGCCAGCAGCAGTACGGGTGGCGGGGAGCTGTTTTTT.